The rows below give T cell receptor beta chains drawn from one sample of a study of cytomegalovirus exposure and HLA in healthy donors. Profiling relied on immunoSEQ multiplex PCR, and the TCRdb table lists in-frame clones only, not all of them. The sample lists about 240,000 clones, approximately 82% occurring once. Sequenced: PBMCs. The receptors come from a woman aged 60-70 years in good health and CMV-seropositive. Each CDR3 is given with its conserved first and last residue. The order of the fields is V gene, clone size, J gene, D gene, CDR3 DNA, CDR3 protein. D genes are given only for firm matches. For some rows the clone size is stated as once, few or many, or as a class when expanded; others skip it.

>TRBV2|NA|TRBJ1-6|NA
TGTGCCAGCAGTGAACGGCAGGGTCTTAATTCACCCCTCCACTTT
CASSERQGLNSPLHF
>TRBV5-4|few|TRBJ1-2|NA
TGTGCCAGCAGCTTGGTTGGAGACCTTGGCTACACCTTC
CASSLVGDLGYTF
>TRBV6-1|NA|TRBJ1-2|TRBD1
TGTGCCAGCAGTGAAGGTACAGGGGCTGGCTACACCTTC
CASSEGTGAGYTF
>TRBV4-1|NA|TRBJ1-5|NA
TGCGCCAGCAGCCTGGCAGGGGCAAATCAGCCCCAGCATTTT
CASSLAGANQPQHF
>TRBV28|NA|TRBJ2-5|NA
TGTGCCAGCAGTACCGGGACTCTCCTCCGTACGACCCAGTACTTC
CASSTGTLLRTTQYF
>TRBV7-9|NA|TRBJ1-3|NA
TGTGCCAGCAGCTCTCCGGGGATCGGCTCTGGAAACACCATATATTTT
CASSSPGIGSGNTIYF
>TRBV2|NA|TRBJ2-7|TRBD2
TGTGCCAGCAGTGCTAGCGGGGGATCTACGTCCGAGCAGTACTTC
CASSASGGSTSEQYF
>TRBV10-3|NA|TRBJ2-7|TRBD1
TGTGCCATCAGTGTTGGGGGACAGGTGACCTACGAGCAGTACTTC
CAISVGGQVTYEQYF
>TRBV28|NA|TRBJ1-2|NA
TGTGCCAGCGGCGACAGCTATGGCTACACCTTC
CASGDSYGYTF
>TRBV5-3|NA|TRBJ2-1|NA
TGTGCCAGAAGCACGAGGCCCAGGGCGAGGAATGAGCAGTTCTTC
CARSTRPRARNEQFF
>TRBV6-5|NA|TRBJ1-6|NA
TGTGCCAGCAGTTACAGGCCCCTACCTAGTTCACCCCTCCACTTT
CASSYRPLPSSPLHF
>TRBV4-2|NA|TRBJ2-2|TRBD2
TGTGCCAGCAGCCAAGATAGGGTTAGCGGGAGTACCGGGGAGCTGTTTTTT
CASSQDRVSGSTGELFF
>TRBV5-4|NA|TRBJ2-3|TRBD1
TGTGCCAGCAGCTCATCGGACAGGAGAAGCACAGATACGCAGTATTTT
CASSSSDRRSTDTQYF
>TRBV7-3|NA|TRBJ2-3|NA
TGTGCCAGCAGCGGCGGGACAGTCGGGCCAACAGATACGCAGTATTTT
CASSGGTVGPTDTQYF
>TRBV4-1|NA|TRBJ2-7|TRBD2
TGCGCCAGCAGCCAAGCCTTCGGCGGGAGCTACGAGCAGTACTTC
CASSQAFGGSYEQYF
>TRBV5-4|few|TRBJ1-1|NA
TGTGCCAGCAGCTTGATAGGTCGCGGGCTCGGGAAGGCTTTCTTT
CASSLIGRGLGKAFF
>TRBV5-1|few|TRBJ2-3|TRBD1
TGCGCCAGCAGCTCCAGCTACGGACAGGGGGCCCCAGATACGCAGTATTTT
CASSSSYGQGAPDTQYF
>TRBV5-1|NA|TRBJ2-2|TRBD1
TGCGCCAGCAGCACTTGGGACAGGAACACCGGGGAGCTGTTTTTT
CASSTWDRNTGELFF